Listed below are T cell receptor beta chains from one sample, sequenced in a study of human T cells and chemical hapten exposure. TCRdb recomputed calls from the RACE reads with MiXCR, one row per CDR3 protein. In the table there are about 93,000 distinct CDR3 sequences, 8.5% to 9% of which are singletons. The specimen comprised whole blood, sampled in connection with sensitization to the hapten diphenylcyclopropenone (DPC). These receptors all stem from a man in his forties with alopecia areata. Some clones in this sample may be carry-over from other donors' samples. CDR3s include the opening cysteine and the closing phenylalanine or tryptophan. The D gene is left open where the match is weak. Expanded clones are given a class, and other clones once, few, many or no size at all.

>TRBV9|NA|NA|TRBJ1-3
TGTGCCAGCAGCCCGGCGGGGGTTGGAAACACCATATATTTT
CASSPAGVGNTIYF
>TRBV6-2/TRBV6-3|TRBD2|few|TRBJ2-3
TGTGCCAGCAGTTACTCGTCCGGGAGGGTCACAGATACGCAGTATTTT
CASSYSSGRVTDTQYF
>TRBV18|TRBD2|NA|TRBJ2-4
TGTGCCAGCTCAGCACTAGCGATCGGACCCCCAAACATTCAGTACTTC
CASSALAIGPPNIQYF
>TRBV5-1|NA|many|TRBJ1-1
TGCGCCAGCAGCTTGGCGGGAGCGAACACTGAAGCTTTCTTT
CASSLAGANTEAFF
>TRBV29-1|TRBD1|many|TRBJ1-1
TGCAGCGTTGAAGAAGCCGGGACAGCGACTGAAGCTTTCTTT
CSVEEAGTATEAFF
>TRBV9|TRBD1|many|TRBJ2-1
TGTGCCAGCAGCGGAGGGGGCAGGGATGAGCAGTTCTTC
CASSGGGRDEQFF
>TRBV5-6|TRBD2|NA|TRBJ2-5
TGTGCCAGCAGCTTCCGCGGACTAGTGGGATGGGGACAAGAGACCCAGTACTTC
CASSFRGLVGWGQETQYF
>TRBV5-6|NA|NA|TRBJ2-1
TGTGCCAGCAGCTTCGGACCGGCGGTCGGTGAGCAGTTCTTC
CASSFGPAVGEQFF
>TRBV5-4|TRBD1|once|TRBJ2-7
TGTGCCAGCAGCCGTGGACAGGACTACGAGCAGTACTTC
CASSRGQDYEQYF
>TRBV12-3/TRBV12-4|NA|many|TRBJ2-7
TGTGCCAGCAGTCCGTCCTACGAGCAGTACTTC
CASSPSYEQYF
>TRBV19|NA|few|TRBJ2-2
TGTGCCAGTAGTATTATAAAGGGTTCCACCGGGGAGCTGTTTTTT
CASSIIKGSTGELFF
>TRBV11-3|NA|few|TRBJ2-3
TGTGCCAGCAGCCCGACTAGGAGCACAGATACGCAGTATTTT
CASSPTRSTDTQYF
>TRBV5-1|NA|few|TRBJ2-5
TGCGCCAGCAGCTTGCCCCGTGGCGGAAAATGGTCGGAGACCCAGTACTTC
CASSLPRGGKWSETQYF
>TRBV28|NA|NA|TRBJ1-5
TGTGCCAGCAGCCCCCTTGAGAGGCAGCCCCAGCATTTT
CASSPLERQPQHF
>TRBV14|TRBD2|few|TRBJ2-7
TGTGCCAGCAGCCAAGGCGGGCAGGGGCGCCTAGCGGGACGGGAGCAGTACTTC
CASSQGGQGRLAGREQYF
>TRBV28|TRBD1|NA|TRBJ2-7
TGTGCCACCCGGACAGGTCTTCCCTACGAGCAGTACTTC
CATRTGLPYEQYF
>TRBV5-1|NA|many|TRBJ1-3
TGCGCCAGCAGCTTGGTTTCGGCTACGGCAAACACCATATATTTT
CASSLVSATANTIYF
>TRBV19|NA|NA|TRBJ2-1
TGTGCCAGCGGATTGGACGGCCCTATAGGTGAGCAGTTCTTC
CASGLDGPIGEQFF
>TRBV11-3|NA|many|TRBJ1-1
TGTGCCAGCAGCGAAAGACAGGCCGCGAGGAATGAAGCTTTCTTT
CASSERQAARNEAFF
>TRBV28|TRBD2|few|TRBJ2-7
TGTGCCAGCAACGGACTAGCGGGAACCTACGAGCAGTACTTC
CASNGLAGTYEQYF
>TRBV19|NA|few|TRBJ2-1
TGTGCCAGTATGGCTAGCCGGGACCCCTACAATGAGCAGTTCTTC
CASMASRDPYNEQFF
>TRBV28|TRBD2|many|TRBJ2-3
TGTGCCAGCAGTTTATGGGCTAGCGGGAGCACAGATACGCAGTATTTT
CASSLWASGSTDTQYF
>TRBV6-5|NA|NA|TRBJ1-1
TGTGCCAGCAGTTACGGCAGGAACACTGAAGCTTTCTTT
CASSYGRNTEAFF
>TRBV28|TRBD2|NA|TRBJ2-1
TGTGCCAGCAGTTCACTGCGGGGGGGCTATGGCAATGAGCAGTTCTTC
CASSSLRGGYGNEQFF
>TRBV7-8|TRBD1|many|TRBJ1-5
TGTGCCAGCAGCTTAGCGACGGACAGGGGCAATCAGCCCCAGCATTTT
CASSLATDRGNQPQHF
>TRBV29-1|NA|many|TRBJ2-3
TGCAGCGTTGAAGAGTGGCAAACCCCCGGTTCGACAGATACGCAGTATTTT
CSVEEWQTPGSTDTQYF
>TRBV20-1|NA|many|TRBJ2-3
TGCAGTGCTAGAGAGAACCTAGCAAGTAGAGGCACAGATACGCAGTATTTT
CSARENLASRGTDTQYF
>TRBV10-3|TRBD1|few|TRBJ2-3
TGTGCCATCGGGGGACAGGGGGCAGATACGCAGTATTTT
CAIGGQGADTQYF
>TRBV4-3|NA|few|TRBJ2-1
TGCGCCAGCAGCCAAGATAGCCTAGCAGGAGCGGGGCAGTTCTTC
CASSQDSLAGAGQFF
>TRBV19|TRBD1|NA|TRBJ2-5
TGTGCCAGTAGTCCCCTGGGACAGGAGGAGACCCATTACTTC
CASSPLGQEETHYF
>TRBV6-2/TRBV6-3|TRBD1|NA|TRBJ1-4
TGTGCCAGCAGAAGAAGACAGGGGGGGGACGAAAAACTGTTTTTT
CASRRRQGGDEKLFF
>TRBV5-4|TRBD1|NA|TRBJ2-7
TGTGCCAGCAGCTCGAAGGACAGGGACTACGAGCAGTACTTC
CASSSKDRDYEQYF
>TRBV10-3|TRBD1|many|TRBJ1-1
TGTGCCATCAGCGCGGGACAGGGGCTGAACACTGAAGCTTTCTTT
CAISAGQGLNTEAFF
>TRBV19|NA|few|TRBJ1-4
TGTGCCAGTAGCATCGGGGCAACTAATGAAAAACTGTTTTTT
CASSIGATNEKLFF
>TRBV6-2/TRBV6-3|NA|many|TRBJ2-1
TGTGCCAGCAGTGACGGATACTCCTACAATGAGCAGTTCTTC
CASSDGYSYNEQFF
>TRBV7-9|NA|many|TRBJ1-1
TGTGCCAGCAGCTTATCAGGAAAGAACACTGAAGCTTTCTTT
CASSLSGKNTEAFF
>TRBV6-2/TRBV6-3|NA|many|TRBJ1-6
TGTGCCAGCAGTTACCCCGGGACCGAAGTCAATAATTCACCCCTCCACTTT
CASSYPGTEVNNSPLHF
>TRBV12-3/TRBV12-4|NA|many|TRBJ1-5
TGTGCCAGCAGTTTGAGAGTTAGCAATCAGCCCCAGCATTTT
CASSLRVSNQPQHF
>TRBV5-4|NA|NA|TRBJ2-3
TGTGCCAGCAGCCCTGGACCTAGCACAGATACGCAGTATTTT
CASSPGPSTDTQYF
>TRBV29-1|NA|few|TRBJ1-4
TGCAGCGTTGATGGAGGGTCTACTAATGAAAAACTGTTTTTT
CSVDGGSTNEKLFF
>TRBV11-3|TRBD2|NA|TRBJ2-2
TGTGCCGGTTCTAGCGGGCGCAACACCGGGGAGCTGTTTTTT
CAGSSGRNTGELFF
>TRBV28|NA|few|TRBJ2-1
TGTGCCATTATGGACAGAGCTAGGGATGAGCAGTTCTTC
CAIMDRARDEQFF
>TRBV7-2|NA|many|TRBJ2-1
TGTGCCAGCCGCGTGAATTTGGTCGATGAGCAGTTCTTC
CASRVNLVDEQFF
>TRBV18|NA|NA|TRBJ2-2
TGTGCCAGCTCACGGAAACAGAACACCGGGGAGCTGTTTTTT
CASSRKQNTGELFF
>TRBV6-2/TRBV6-3|NA|many|TRBJ1-5
TGTGCCAGCAGCACATATAGCAATCAGCCCCAGCATTTT
CASSTYSNQPQHF
>TRBV5-6|NA|many|TRBJ2-3
TGTGCCAGCAGCTTTTGGCTTCGTGATACGCAGTATTTT
CASSFWLRDTQYF
>TRBV3-1|NA|many|TRBJ1-2
TGTGCCAGCAGCCAAGAAGCATCCTATGGCTACACCTTC
CASSQEASYGYTF
>TRBV9|NA|NA|TRBJ2-5
TGTGCCAGCAGCGTAGAAGAGACCCAGTACTTC
CASSVEETQYF
>TRBV6-5|NA|NA|TRBJ1-1
TGTGCCAGCAGTTACAGGAACACTGAAGCTTTCTTT
CASSYRNTEAFF
>TRBV7-2|NA|NA|TRBJ2-3
TGTGCCAGCAGCCCCGCGGCAGGGACCACAGATACGCAGTATTTT
CASSPAAGTTDTQYF
>TRBV4-3|NA|many|TRBJ2-3
TGCGCCAGCAGCCAAGTTTCTACAGGCCAAGGTGCTACGCAGTATTTT
CASSQVSTGQGATQYF
>TRBV28|TRBD2|NA|TRBJ2-7
TGTGCCAGCAGTTTAGAGGGGCTAGCGGCGACCTCCTACGAGCAGTACTTC
CASSLEGLAATSYEQYF
>TRBV16|NA|NA|TRBJ1-1
TGTGCCAGCAGCCAATTAGGAGGTCTCAACACTGAAGCTTTCTTT
CASSQLGGLNTEAFF
>TRBV7-2|NA|NA|TRBJ2-7
TGTGCCAGCAGCTTGGACACCTACGAGCAGTACTTC
CASSLDTYEQYF
>TRBV29-1|NA|many|TRBJ2-7
TGCAGCGTCGGCCGCCTTAGCTCCTACGAGCAGTACTTC
CSVGRLSSYEQYF
>TRBV20-1|TRBD1|many|TRBJ1-1
TGCAGTGCTAGACCCGGGACAGGCCATACCACTGAAGCTTTCTTT
CSARPGTGHTTEAFF
>TRBV7-9|NA|NA|TRBJ1-4
TGTGCCAGCAGCTTAAGGCCCGTTGGCAGGAAGAGGGGAGGGAATGAAAAACTGTTTTTT
CASSLRPVGRKRGGNEKLFF